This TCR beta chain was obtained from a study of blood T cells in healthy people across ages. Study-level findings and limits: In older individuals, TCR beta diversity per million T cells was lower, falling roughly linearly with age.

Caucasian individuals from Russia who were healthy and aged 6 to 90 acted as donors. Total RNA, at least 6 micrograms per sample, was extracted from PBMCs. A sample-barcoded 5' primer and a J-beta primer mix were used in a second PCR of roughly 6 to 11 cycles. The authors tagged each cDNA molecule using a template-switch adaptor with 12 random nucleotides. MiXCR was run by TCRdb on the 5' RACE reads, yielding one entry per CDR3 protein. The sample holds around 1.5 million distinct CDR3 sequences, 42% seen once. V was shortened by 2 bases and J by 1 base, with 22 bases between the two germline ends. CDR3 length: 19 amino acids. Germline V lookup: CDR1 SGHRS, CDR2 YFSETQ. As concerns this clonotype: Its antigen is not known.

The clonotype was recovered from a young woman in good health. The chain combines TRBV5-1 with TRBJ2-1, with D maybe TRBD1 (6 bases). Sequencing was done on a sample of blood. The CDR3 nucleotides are TGCGCCAGCAGCTTAAGTATCAGGGGCTCTCGAGGTTCCTACAATGAGCAGTTCTTC. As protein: CASSLSIRGSRGSYNEQFF.